This T cell receptor (beta chain) was sequenced in a study of blood T cell repertoires in COVID-19. About the research overall: Material from acute and convalescent COVID-19 was sourced from the United States, Italy and Spain. Nucleic acid was either cDNA or gDNA, and it came from T cells, B-cell-depleted T cells, or PBMCs.

Sequencing was performed with immunoSEQ multiplex PCR; in TCRdb, only in-frame clones are kept and a portion is missing. The table includes 200,000 to 250,000 clones, roughly four fifths detected once. Germline V CDR1 and CDR2: LGHNA, YNFKEQ. This CDR3 contains 13 residues. Trimming stripped 4 bases from V and 1 base from J, with 7 bases between. The rearrangement uses TRBV4-2 and TRBJ1-1, with D perhaps matching TRBD1 (6 bases). The source is a woman in her 50s with acute or convalescent COVID-19. Specimen: peripheral blood. DNA for the CDR3: TGTGCCAGCAGCCGACAGGAGAACACTGAAGCTTTCTTT. This translates into CASSRQENTEAFF.